This TCR beta chain was captured by sequencing in a study of blood T cells in healthy people across ages. Notes on the study in general: Researchers report that TCR beta diversity correlated strongly with naive T cell percentage. Across the age range, TCR beta diversity per million T cells fell in a roughly linear way.

Trimming took off 5 bases at V and 3 bases at J, with 13 bases between the two ends. CDR1 is KGHSH and CDR2 is LQKENI in the germline V gene. This CDR3 spans 14 amino acids. This clonotype has more than one count but fewer than ten. Its target is unknown. The authors ran a second PCR of 7 to 11 cycles using a sample-barcoded 5' primer and a J-beta primer mix. TCRdb re-called the 5' RACE reads through MiXCR, storing one row per CDR3 protein. Of 550,000 to 700,000 distinct CDR3 sequences detected, 25% to 30% appear once; the ten largest clones hold less than 20%. The chain joins TRBV18 to TRBJ2-5; the D is unclear. Specimen: blood. This receptor was obtained from a woman between 65 and 79 years old in good health. The CDR3 here is CASSNLGLEETQYF. The CDR3 DNA is TGTGCCAGCTCAAACCTCGGGCTAGAAGAGACCCAGTACTTC.